This is a list of T cell receptor beta chains from one sample in a study of cytomegalovirus exposure and HLA in healthy donors. Repertoires were generated with immunoSEQ multiplex PCR, while TCRdb's copy carries only in-frame clones and drops some. The table has around 140,000 clones, 60% to 80% seen once. Sequenced input: PBMCs. The receptors were gathered from a man in his forties or fifties in good health and CMV-seropositive. CDR3s include the opening cysteine and the closing phenylalanine or tryptophan. The order of the fields is V gene, CDR3 length, D gene, CDR3 protein. The D gene is left open where the match is weak.

TRBV7-2 | 13 | . | CASSLDVASTLHF
TRBV18 | 14 | TRBD1 | CASSPGQGHQPQHF
TRBV5-1 | 16 | TRBD2 | CASSLEPSGGYNEQFF
TRBV7-8 | 14 | TRBD2 | CASSGLAGKETQYF
TRBV18 | 15 | TRBD1 | CASSPFGQGADGYTF
TRBV4-3 | 15 | TRBD2 | CASSQGLAGGNEQFF
TRBV2 | 18 | TRBD2 | CASSGRTSGRASTDTQYF
TRBV7-9 | 14 | . | CASSPPQFRGEQYF
TRBV11-3 | 15 | TRBD2 | CASSPISGRAHEQYF
TRBV18 | 13 | TRBD1 | CASSSTGDYGYTF
TRBV25-1 | 17 | . | CASSENRGDRDIYGYTF
TRBV4-1 | 17 | TRBD1 | CASSQDSGQGVFYEQYF
TRBV27 | 16 | TRBD1 | CASSLGTGGGTGELFF
TRBV11-2 | 13 | . | CASSLNYRDEQYF
TRBV6-5 | 15 | TRBD1 | CASSRKGQGLSGYTF
TRBV5-6 | 15 | TRBD2 | CASSLQRGSSYEQYF
TRBV2 | 12 | TRBD1 | CASRWDSYGYTF
TRBV29-1 | 16 | TRBD1 | CSVEDIKTGGTDTQYF
TRBV18 | 17 | . | CASSPRVGGTKADTQYF
TRBV19 | 13 | . | CASTPLWLSEAFF
TRBV7-9 | 15 | TRBD2 | CASSPAGGPSNTQYF
TRBV6-5 | 14 | TRBD1 | CASIRDRYGNTIYF
TRBV27 | 15 | TRBD2 | CASSDPGLGRPEQFF
TRBV7-2 | 15 | . | CASSLVGGLLNEQFF
TRBV18 | 13 | . | CASSPPVYNEQFF
TRBV6-1 | 15 | . | CASSEGGLSNQPQHF
TRBV5-1 | 17 | TRBD2 | CASSLRGLAGGSNEQFF
TRBV5-6 | 15 | . | CASSLRQVPNHEQYF
TRBV11-3 | 13 | . | CASSLVAAGELFF
TRBV5-1 | 16 | . | CASSQGHTLANYGYTF
TRBV19 | 13 | . | CATRGVGPNEQFF
TRBV29-1 | 13 | . | CSVGGGAGEKLFF
TRBV4-2 | 17 | TRBD2 | CASSQPISGSSYNEQFF
TRBV7-2 | 13 | . | CASSPSRADTQYF
TRBV2 | 16 | TRBD1 | CASSDGTGGFVGELFF
TRBV6-6 | 14 | TRBD1 | CASKEGQQNTEAFF